These 17 T cell receptor beta chains originate from one sample sequenced in a study of CD8+CD57+ T cells in acquired aplastic anemia. For CDR3 and TCR beta VDJ profiling, genomic DNA was the template used. From the reads, TCRdb called clonotypes with MiXCR, one entry per CDR3 protein. Of some 220,000 distinct CDR3 sequences listed, about 37% are singletons. Sequencing was carried out using sorted CD4+, CD8+, or CD8+CD57+ T cells (not recorded which) from PBMCs. The receptors come from a human donor in good health, serving as a control.

The table lists this clonotype with a few counts. One base away lies a much larger clone, so this may be a sequencing read error. This sequence joins TRBV9 and TRBJ1-2; D remains unclear. The CDR3 totals 12 residues. Germline V gene sequence: CDR1 SGDLS, CDR2 YYNGEE. CDR3 in DNA: TGTGCCAGCAGCGCCCCCTCGGGTGGCTACGCCTTC. Translation gives CASSAPSGGYAF.

Turning to this clonotype: A much larger clone sits a single nucleotide away, making a read error possible. The rearrangement joins TRBV5-4 to TRBJ2-1; TRBD2 aligns across 11 bases. The germline CDR1 and CDR2 sequences are SGHNT and YYREEE (reference sequence). The CDR3 spans 15 residues. V trimming: 1 base; J trimming: 11 bases; junction bases outside the gene matches: 8. The CDR3 reads CASSLRLAGGGKQFF. CDR3 coding DNA: TGTGCCAGCAGCTTGAGGCTAGCGGGAGGTGGTAAGCAGTTCTTC.

The CDR3: CASREQGWNTEAFF. The DNA of the CDR3 is TGTGCCAGCAGGGAACAGGGGTGGAACACTGAAGCTTTCTTT. V usage is TRBV2 and J usage is TRBJ1-1; 7 bases match TRBD1. Trimming took 6 bases from V and 1 from J; bases not matched to a gene: 5. Germline CDR1 SNHLY, CDR2 FYNNEI. The CDR3 is made up of 14 amino acids. The full variable domain, rest sourced from reference TRBV2 and TRBJ1-1, is EPEVTQTPSHQVTQMGQEVILRCVPISNHLYFYWYRQILGQKVEFLVSFYNNEISEKSEIFDDQFSVERPDGSNFTLKIRSTKLEDSAMYFCASREQGWNTEAFFGQGTRLTVV.

There are a few counts of this clonotype. The chain joins TRBV5-1 to TRBJ1-1; a weak D match, TRBD1 (5 bases). V was pared by 3 bases and J by 4 bases, with 16 bases between. Germline V CDR1 and CDR2: SGHRS, YFSETQ. CDR3 length: 15 amino acids. CDR3 sequence: CASSSGGWEATEAFF. The CDR3 DNA reads TGCGCCAGCAGCTCGGGGGGTTGGGAGGCCACTGAAGCTTTCTTT.

J is TRBJ1-1 and V is TRBV15, with a possible D match to TRBD1 (6 bases). The CDR3 is made up of 15 amino acids. Germline V gene sequence: CDR1 LNHNV, CDR2 YYDKDF (reference sequence). Trimming removed 2 bases from V and 0 bases from J, with 10 bases in between. Here the CDR3 DNA reads TGTGCCACCAGCAGATGGACAGCCGTGAACACTGAAGCTTTCTTT. Its protein is CATSRWTAVNTEAFF.

This clonotype has at least ten counts. This chain joins TRBV7-2 and TRBJ2-7; D is unclear. From germline, CDR1 is SGHTA and CDR2 FQGNSA. The CDR3 has 13 amino acids. Between the trimmed V and J ends, which lost 6 bases and 2 bases, there was a span of 11 bases. In DNA, the CDR3 is TGTGCCAGCAGTGCTGGGTCCCCCTACGAGCAGTACTTC. Translation: CASSAGSPYEQYF.

Comment on this clonotype: At one boundary the junction diverges from the germline segment, which might be a read error. This chain connects TRBV10-1 to TRBJ2-3, with unresolved D. This CDR3 spans 12 amino acids. Germline V gene sequence: CDR1 WNHNN, CDR2 SYGVQD (reference sequence). The CDR3 loop reads CASGETTDTQYF. The CDR3 region has the DNA TGCGCCAGCGGTGAGACGACGGATACGCAGTATTTT.

This clonotype showed up many times. The gene calls are TRBV20-1 and TRBJ1-4; D may be TRBD1 (6 bases). Germline-derived CDR1 and CDR2 are DFQATT and SNEGSKA (reference sequence). The CDR3 length is 14 residues. V gave up 3 bases and J gave up 5 bases, with 13 bases separating them. The CDR3 protein is CSASTGTYNEKLFF. As DNA, the CDR3 is TGCAGTGCTAGTACCGGGACATACAATGAAAAACTGTTTTTT.

The table lists this clonotype with a count of one. V usage is TRBV19 and J usage is TRBJ1-2, with TRBD1 identical over 10 bases. This CDR3 comprises 15 residues. Per the germline V gene, CDR1 is LNHDA and CDR2 is SQIVND (reference sequence). V shed 4 bases and J 4 bases; nucleotides not matched to a gene: 6. CDR3 sequence: CASSTMGQGSYGYTF. CDR3 in DNA: TGTGCCAGTAGTACCATGGGACAGGGGAGCTATGGCTACACCTTC.

There are a few counts of this clonotype. Here the CDR3 DNA reads TGTGCCAGCAGTACGGTGGGTAGGTCGGACGGTGAGCAGTTCTTC. Translating gives CASSTVGRSDGEQFF. The chain combines TRBV6-2 or TRBV6-3 with TRBJ2-1; D is ambiguous. Germline CDR1 MNHEY, CDR2 SVGEGT. V lost 5 bases to trimming and J lost 9 bases, with 20 bases between them. The CDR3 runs to 15 residues.

This clonotype has only one observation. The rearrangement joins TRBV15 to TRBJ1-4, with TRBD1 matching 8 bases. Per the germline V gene, CDR1 is LNHNV and CDR2 is YYDKDF (reference sequence). With 6 bases clipped from V and 8 bases from J, the junction kept 11 bases outside the gene matches. The CDR3 is made up of 15 amino acids. In DNA, the CDR3 is TGTGCCACCAGACTTAACAGGGGGGAGCAAGAAAAACTGTTTTTT. It specifies CATRLNRGEQEKLFF.

The rearrangement uses TRBV5-1 and TRBJ1-4; 7 positions agree with TRBD1. The V segment lost 6 bases and the J segment 5 bases; nucleotides outside the gene matches: 10. The CDR3 has 15 amino acids. Germline loops: CDR1 SGHRS, CDR2 YFSETQ. The CDR3 DNA sequence: TGCGCCAGCAAGATTGGGGACAGACTAAATGAAAAACTGTTTTTT. This translates into CASKIGDRLNEKLFF.

This clonotype was picked up a small number of times. The chain joins TRBV3-1 to TRBJ2-3; 7 nucleotides align to TRBD2. After removal of 4 bases from V and 2 bases from J, the junction contained 6 bases not matched to a gene. CDR1 is LGHDT and CDR2 is YNNKEL in the germline V gene (reference sequence). The CDR3 runs to 15 residues. CDR3 coding DNA: TGTGCCAGCAGCCGGCGGGGGTCTAACACAGATACGCAGTATTTT. Translated, it gives CASSRRGSNTDTQYF.

This clonotype has just a few counts. This sequence joins TRBV14 and TRBJ2-2, with TRBD2 matching 14 bases. CDR3 length equals 18 residues. Trimming removed 4 bases from V and 3 bases from J; junction bases left unmatched: 7. CDR1 SGHDN and CDR2 FVKESK come from the germline V gene. CDR3 loop: CASSLPTSGRGYTGELFF. The CDR3 DNA reads as TGTGCCAGCAGCCTCCCGACTAGCGGGAGGGGGTACACCGGGGAGCTGTTTTTT. The full variable domain, with the rest looked up from reference TRBV14 and TRBJ2-2, is EAGVTQFPSHSVIEKGQTVTLRCDPISGHDNLYWYRRVMGKEIKFLLHFVKESKQDESGMPNNRFLAERTGGTYSTLKVQPAELEDSGVYFCASSLPTSGRGYTGELFFGEGSRLTVL.

As concerns this clonotype: A much larger clone differs from this one at a single base, so this may be a read error. Since the CDR3 does not end with the conserved phenylalanine or tryptophan, this likely comes from a read error. The gene calls are TRBV2 and TRBJ2-5; 8 nucleotides align to TRBD1. This CDR3 comprises 15 residues. V shed 2 bases and J 2 bases; nucleotides not matched to a gene: 4. Germline CDR1 reads SNHLY; CDR2 reads FYNNEI. The CDR3 DNA is TGTGCCAGCAGTGAACGTGGACAGGGTCAAGAGACCCAGTACCTC. Protein sequence: CASSERGQGQETQYL.

This clonotype has only a few counts. Mismatch with germline at one junction end may stem from a read error. The chain uses TRBV10-3 and TRBJ2-2, with D hard to call. This CDR3 region has 16 residues. Germline CDR1 reads ENHRY; CDR2 reads SYGVKD. The CDR3 DNA follows: TGTGCCAGCAGTGCGGAAGGACCGTCGAACACCGGGGAGCTGTTTTTT. Protein product: CASSAEGPSNTGELFF.

CDR3 sequence (DNA): TGTGCCAGCAGCTTAGTGAGTCAGACCTACGAGCAGTACTTC. Amino acid sequence: CASSLVSQTYEQYF. V gene TRBV7-2 combines with J gene TRBJ2-7, with no clear D. V was shortened by 1 base and J by 2 bases, with 9 bases between the two germline ends. Per the germline V gene, CDR1 is SGHTA and CDR2 is FQGNSA. This CDR3 has 14 amino acids.